This TCR beta chain was recorded in a study of blood T cell repertoires in COVID-19. The germline V gene has CDR1 MNHEY and CDR2 SVGAGI. Trimming took 4 bases from V and 2 from J; bases not matched to a gene: 6. The CDR3 runs 16 residues. Source study methods: By means of reference gene primer amplification, nucleated cell counts were estimated. Using immunoSEQ multiplex PCR, the repertoire was profiled, and TCRdb retains in-frame clones only, with some absent. V and J calls and clone size are copied from that table; D and trimming were computed from the DNA. The sample records under 130,000 clones, roughly 80% being singletons.

The TCR was taken from an elderly woman with acute or convalescent COVID-19. The genes are TRBV6-5 and TRBJ2-2; 8 nucleotides match TRBD1. Sequencing was performed on peripheral blood. The CDR3 DNA follows: TGTGCCAGCAGTTCGGTGGGACAGGACAACACCGGGGAGCTGTTTTTT. The encoded protein is CASSSVGQDNTGELFF.